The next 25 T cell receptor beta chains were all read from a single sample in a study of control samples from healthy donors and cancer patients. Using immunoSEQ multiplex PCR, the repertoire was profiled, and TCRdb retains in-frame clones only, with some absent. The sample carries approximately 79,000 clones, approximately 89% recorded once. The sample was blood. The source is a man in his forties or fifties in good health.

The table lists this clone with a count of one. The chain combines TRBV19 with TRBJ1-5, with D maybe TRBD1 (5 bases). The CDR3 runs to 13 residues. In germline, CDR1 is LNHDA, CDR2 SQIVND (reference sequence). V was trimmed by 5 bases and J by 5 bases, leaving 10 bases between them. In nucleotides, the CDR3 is TGTGCCAGTAGTTGGAGGGACGATCAGCCCCAGCATTTT. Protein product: CASSWRDDQPQHF.

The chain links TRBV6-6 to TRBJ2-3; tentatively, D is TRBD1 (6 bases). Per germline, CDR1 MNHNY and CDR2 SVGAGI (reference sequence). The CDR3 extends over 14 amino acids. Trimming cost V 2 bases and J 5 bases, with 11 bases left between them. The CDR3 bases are TGTGCCAGCAGTTACACAGGGCTGAGAGATACGCAGTATTTT. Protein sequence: CASSYTGLRDTQYF.

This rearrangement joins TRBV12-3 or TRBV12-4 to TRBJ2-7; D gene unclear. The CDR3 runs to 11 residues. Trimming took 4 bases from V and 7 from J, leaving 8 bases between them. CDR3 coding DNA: TGTGCCAGCAGTTCCGACTGGGAGCAGTACTTC. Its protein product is CASSSDWEQYF.

CDR3 sequence: CASSYAVWTEAFF. CDR3 DNA: TGTGCCAGCAGTTACGCAGTGTGGACTGAAGCTTTCTTT. The rearrangement links TRBV6-6 to TRBJ1-1; D ambiguous. CDR1 is MNHNY, CDR2 SVGAGI, per germline (reference sequence). Trimming took off 2 bases at V and 5 bases at J, with 9 bases between the two ends. The CDR3 is made up of 13 amino acids.

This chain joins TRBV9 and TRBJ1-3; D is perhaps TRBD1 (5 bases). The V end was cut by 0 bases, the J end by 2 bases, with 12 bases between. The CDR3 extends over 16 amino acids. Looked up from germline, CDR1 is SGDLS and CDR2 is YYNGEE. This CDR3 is CASSVDQGGTGNTIYF. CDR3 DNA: TGTGCCAGCAGCGTAGATCAGGGAGGGACTGGAAACACCATATATTTT.

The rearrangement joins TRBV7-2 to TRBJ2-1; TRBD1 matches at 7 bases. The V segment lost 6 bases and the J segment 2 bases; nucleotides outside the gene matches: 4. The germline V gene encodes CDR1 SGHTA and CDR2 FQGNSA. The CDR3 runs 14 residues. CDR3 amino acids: CASRTGTAYNEQFF. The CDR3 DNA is TGTGCCAGCAGGACCGGGACAGCCTACAATGAGCAGTTCTTC.

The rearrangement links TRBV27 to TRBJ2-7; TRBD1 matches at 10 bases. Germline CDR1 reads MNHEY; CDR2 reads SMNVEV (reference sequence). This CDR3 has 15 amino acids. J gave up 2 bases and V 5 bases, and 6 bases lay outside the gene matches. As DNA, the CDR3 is TGTGCCAGCAGTCTCACCGGGACAGGGGCCTACGAGCAGTACTTC. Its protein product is CASSLTGTGAYEQYF.

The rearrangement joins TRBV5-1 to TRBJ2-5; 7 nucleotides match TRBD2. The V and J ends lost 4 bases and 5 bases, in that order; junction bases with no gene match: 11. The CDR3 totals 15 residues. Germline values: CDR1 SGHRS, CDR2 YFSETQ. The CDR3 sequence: CASSDNVGLRETQYF. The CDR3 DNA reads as TGCGCCAGCAGCGATAATGTGGGACTACGGGAGACCCAGTACTTC.

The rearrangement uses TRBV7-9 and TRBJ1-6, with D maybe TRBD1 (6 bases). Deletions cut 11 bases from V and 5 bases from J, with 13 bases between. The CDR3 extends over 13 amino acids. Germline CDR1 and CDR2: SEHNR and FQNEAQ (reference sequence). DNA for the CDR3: TGTGCCGGGGGGCAGTCGAATAATTCACCCCTCCACTTT. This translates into CAGGQSNNSPLHF.

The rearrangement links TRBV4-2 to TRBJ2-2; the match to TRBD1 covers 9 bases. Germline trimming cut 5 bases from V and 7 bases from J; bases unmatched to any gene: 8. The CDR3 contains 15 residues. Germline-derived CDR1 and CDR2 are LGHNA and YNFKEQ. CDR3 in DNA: TGTGCCAGCAGCTCGCACAGGGGGCCGGGCGGGGAGCTGTTTTTT. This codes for CASSSHRGPGGELFF.

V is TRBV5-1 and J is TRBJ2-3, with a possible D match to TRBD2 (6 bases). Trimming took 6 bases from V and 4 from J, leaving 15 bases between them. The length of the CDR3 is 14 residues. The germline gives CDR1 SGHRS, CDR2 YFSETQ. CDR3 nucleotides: TGCGCCAGCAACCTTGGGGGGAACGCAGATACGCAGTATTTT. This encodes CASNLGGNADTQYF.

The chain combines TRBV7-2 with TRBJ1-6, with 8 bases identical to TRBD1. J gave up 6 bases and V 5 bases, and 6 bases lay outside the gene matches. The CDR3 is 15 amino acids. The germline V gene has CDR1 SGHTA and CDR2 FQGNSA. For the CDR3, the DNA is TGTGCCAGCAGCCAGGACAGGGCCCTTAATTCACCCCTCCACTTT. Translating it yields CASSQDRALNSPLHF.

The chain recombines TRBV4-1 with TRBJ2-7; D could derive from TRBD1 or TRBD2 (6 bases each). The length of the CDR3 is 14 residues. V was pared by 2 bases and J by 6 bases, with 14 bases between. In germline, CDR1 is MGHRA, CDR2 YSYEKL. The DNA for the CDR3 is TGCGCCAGCAGCCAACTACAGGGAGGAGGCGAGCAGTACTTC. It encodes CASSQLQGGGEQYF.

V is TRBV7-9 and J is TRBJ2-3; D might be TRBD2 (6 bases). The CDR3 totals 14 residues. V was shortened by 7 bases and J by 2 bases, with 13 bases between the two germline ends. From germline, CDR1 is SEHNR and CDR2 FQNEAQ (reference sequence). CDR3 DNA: TGTGCCAGCAAATCTGGGGGACTCACAGATACGCAGTATTTT. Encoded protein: CASKSGGLTDTQYF.

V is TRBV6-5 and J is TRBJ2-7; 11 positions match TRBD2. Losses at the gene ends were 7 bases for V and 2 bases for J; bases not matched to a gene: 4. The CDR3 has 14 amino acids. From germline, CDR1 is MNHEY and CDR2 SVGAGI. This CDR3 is CASTSGGLPYEQYF. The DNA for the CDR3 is TGTGCCAGCACTAGCGGGGGGCTCCCCTACGAGCAGTACTTC.

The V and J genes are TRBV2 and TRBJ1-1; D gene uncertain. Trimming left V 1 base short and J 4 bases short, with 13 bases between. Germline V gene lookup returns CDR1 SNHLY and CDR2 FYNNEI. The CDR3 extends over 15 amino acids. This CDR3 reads CASSEDLMGGTEAFF. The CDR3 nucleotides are TGTGCCAGCAGTGAAGATCTTATGGGTGGCACTGAAGCTTTCTTT.

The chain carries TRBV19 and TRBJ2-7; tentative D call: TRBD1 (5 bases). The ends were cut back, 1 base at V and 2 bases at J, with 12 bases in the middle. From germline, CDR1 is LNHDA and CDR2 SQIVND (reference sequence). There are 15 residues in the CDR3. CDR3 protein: CASSIGPGRAYEQYF. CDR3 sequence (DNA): TGTGCCAGTAGTATAGGGCCAGGGCGAGCCTACGAGCAGTACTTC.

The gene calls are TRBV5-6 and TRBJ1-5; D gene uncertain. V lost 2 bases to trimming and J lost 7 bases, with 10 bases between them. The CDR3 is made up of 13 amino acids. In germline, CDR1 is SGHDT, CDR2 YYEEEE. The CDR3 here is CASSLSPGQPQHF. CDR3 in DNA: TGTGCCAGCAGCTTATCGCCGGGACAGCCCCAGCATTTT.

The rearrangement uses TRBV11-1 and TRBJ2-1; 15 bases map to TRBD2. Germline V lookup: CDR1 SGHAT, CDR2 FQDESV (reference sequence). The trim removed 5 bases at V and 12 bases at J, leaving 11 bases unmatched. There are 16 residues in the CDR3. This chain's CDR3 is CASSPGGTSGGPGQFF. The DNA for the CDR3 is TGTGCCAGCAGCCCCGGAGGGACTAGCGGGGGGCCGGGGCAGTTCTTC.

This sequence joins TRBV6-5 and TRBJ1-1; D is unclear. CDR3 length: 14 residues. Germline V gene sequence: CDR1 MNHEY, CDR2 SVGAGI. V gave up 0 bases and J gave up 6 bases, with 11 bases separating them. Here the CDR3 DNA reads TGTGCCAGCAGTTACTCAGACCTGAGACCTGAAGCTTTCTTT. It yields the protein CASSYSDLRPEAFF.

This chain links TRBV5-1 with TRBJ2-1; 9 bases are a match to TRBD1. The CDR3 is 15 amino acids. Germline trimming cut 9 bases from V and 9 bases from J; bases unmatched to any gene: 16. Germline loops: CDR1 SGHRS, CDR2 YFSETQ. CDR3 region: CAIERRGTGITEQFF. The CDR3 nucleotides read TGCGCCATCGAGCGCCGCGGGACAGGGATCACTGAGCAGTTCTTC.

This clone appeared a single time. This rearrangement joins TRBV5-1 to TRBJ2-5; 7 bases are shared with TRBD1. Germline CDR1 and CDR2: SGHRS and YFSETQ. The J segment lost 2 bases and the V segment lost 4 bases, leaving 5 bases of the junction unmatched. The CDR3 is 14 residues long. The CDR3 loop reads CASSPGQLQETQYF. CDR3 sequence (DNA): TGCGCCAGCAGCCCGGGACAGCTTCAAGAGACCCAGTACTTC. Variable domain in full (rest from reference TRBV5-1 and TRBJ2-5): KAGVTQTPRYLIKTRGQQVTLSCSPISGHRSVSWYQQTPGQGLQFLFEYFSETQRNKGNFPGRFSGRQFSNSRSEMNVSTLELGDSALYLCASSPGQLQETQYFGPGTRLLVL.

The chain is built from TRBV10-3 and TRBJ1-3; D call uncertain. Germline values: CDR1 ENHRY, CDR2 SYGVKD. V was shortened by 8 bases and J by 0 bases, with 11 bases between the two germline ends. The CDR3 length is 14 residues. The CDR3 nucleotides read TGTGCCATCGGCGACACCGTCTCTGGAAACACCATATATTTT. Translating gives CAIGDTVSGNTIYF.

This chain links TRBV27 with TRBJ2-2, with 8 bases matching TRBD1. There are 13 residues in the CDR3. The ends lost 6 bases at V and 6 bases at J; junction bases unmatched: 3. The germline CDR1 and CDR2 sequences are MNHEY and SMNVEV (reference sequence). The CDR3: CASSTQGAGELFF. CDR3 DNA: TGTGCCAGCAGCACACAGGGGGCCGGGGAGCTGTTTTTT.

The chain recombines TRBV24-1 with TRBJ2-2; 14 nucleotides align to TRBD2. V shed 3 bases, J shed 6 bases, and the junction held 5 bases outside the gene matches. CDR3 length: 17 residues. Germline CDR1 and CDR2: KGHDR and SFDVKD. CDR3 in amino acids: CATSDPRLAGGPGELFF. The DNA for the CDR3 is TGTGCCACCAGTGATCCTAGACTAGCGGGGGGGCCCGGGGAGCTGTTTTTT.